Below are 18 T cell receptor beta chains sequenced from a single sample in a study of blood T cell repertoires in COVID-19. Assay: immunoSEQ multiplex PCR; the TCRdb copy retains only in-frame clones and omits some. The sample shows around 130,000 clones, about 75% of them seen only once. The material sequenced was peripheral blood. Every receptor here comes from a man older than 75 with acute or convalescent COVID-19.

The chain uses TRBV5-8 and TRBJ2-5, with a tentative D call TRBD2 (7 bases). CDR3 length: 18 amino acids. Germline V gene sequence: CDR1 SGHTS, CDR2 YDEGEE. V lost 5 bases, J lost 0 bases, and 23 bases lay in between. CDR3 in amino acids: CASRPLGGALTNQETQYF. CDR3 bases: TGTGCCAGCAGACCTCTGGGGGGGGCCCTAACAAACCAAGAGACCCAGTACTTC.

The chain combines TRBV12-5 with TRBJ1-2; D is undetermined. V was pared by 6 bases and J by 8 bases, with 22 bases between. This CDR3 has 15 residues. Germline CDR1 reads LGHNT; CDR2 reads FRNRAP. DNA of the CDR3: TGTGCTAGTGGACCTCCCGGACTACAACCGGGGGGCTACACCTTC. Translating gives CASGPPGLQPGGYTF.

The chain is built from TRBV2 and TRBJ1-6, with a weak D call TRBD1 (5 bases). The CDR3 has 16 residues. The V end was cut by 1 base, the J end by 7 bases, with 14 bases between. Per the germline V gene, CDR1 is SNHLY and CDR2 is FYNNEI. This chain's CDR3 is CASSEETVVVNSPLHF. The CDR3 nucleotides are TGTGCCAGCAGTGAAGAGACAGTAGTAGTCAATTCACCCCTCCACTTT.

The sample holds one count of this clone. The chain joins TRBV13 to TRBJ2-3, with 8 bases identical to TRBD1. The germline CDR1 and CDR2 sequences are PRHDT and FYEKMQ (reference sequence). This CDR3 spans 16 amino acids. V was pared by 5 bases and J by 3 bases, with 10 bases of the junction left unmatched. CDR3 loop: CASSSSDRVRTDTQYF. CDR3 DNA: TGTGCCAGCAGCAGCTCGGACAGGGTCAGGACAGATACGCAGTATTTT.

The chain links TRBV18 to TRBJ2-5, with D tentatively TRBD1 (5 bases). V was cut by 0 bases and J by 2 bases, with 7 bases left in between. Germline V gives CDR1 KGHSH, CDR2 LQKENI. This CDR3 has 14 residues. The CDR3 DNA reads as TGTGCCAGCTCACCACCCCCAGGGCAAGAGACCCAGTACTTC. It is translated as CASSPPPGQETQYF.

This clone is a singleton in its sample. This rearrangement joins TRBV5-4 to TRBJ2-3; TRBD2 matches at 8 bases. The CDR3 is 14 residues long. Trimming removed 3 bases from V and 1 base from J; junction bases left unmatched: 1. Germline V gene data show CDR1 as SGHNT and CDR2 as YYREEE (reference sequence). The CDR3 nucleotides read TGTGCCAGCAGCTGGCGGGGGGGCACAGATACGCAGTATTTT. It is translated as CASSWRGGTDTQYF.

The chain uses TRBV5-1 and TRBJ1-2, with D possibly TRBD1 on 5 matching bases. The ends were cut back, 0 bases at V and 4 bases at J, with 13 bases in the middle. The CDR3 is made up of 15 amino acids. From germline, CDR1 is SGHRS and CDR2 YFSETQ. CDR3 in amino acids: CASSLGGKAPYGYTF. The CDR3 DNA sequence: TGCGCCAGCAGCTTGGGGGGCAAGGCCCCCTATGGCTACACCTTC. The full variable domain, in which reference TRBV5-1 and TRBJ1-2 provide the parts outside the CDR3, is KAGVTQTPRYLIKTRGQQVTLSCSPISGHRSVSWYQQTPGQGLQFLFEYFSETQRNKGNFPGRFSGRQFSNSRSEMNVSTLELGDSALYLCASSLGGKAPYGYTFGSGTRLTVV.

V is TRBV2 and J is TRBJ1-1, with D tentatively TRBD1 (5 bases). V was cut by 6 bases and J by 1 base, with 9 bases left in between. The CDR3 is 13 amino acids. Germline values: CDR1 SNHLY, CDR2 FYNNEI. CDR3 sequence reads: CASRGLPNTEAFF. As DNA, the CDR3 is TGTGCCAGCAGGGGACTCCCGAACACTGAAGCTTTCTTT.

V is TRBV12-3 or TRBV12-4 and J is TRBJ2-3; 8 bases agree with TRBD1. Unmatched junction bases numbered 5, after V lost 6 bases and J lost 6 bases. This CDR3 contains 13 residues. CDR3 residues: CASSLDRGDTQYF. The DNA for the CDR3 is TGTGCCAGCAGCCTAGACAGGGGTGATACGCAGTATTTT.

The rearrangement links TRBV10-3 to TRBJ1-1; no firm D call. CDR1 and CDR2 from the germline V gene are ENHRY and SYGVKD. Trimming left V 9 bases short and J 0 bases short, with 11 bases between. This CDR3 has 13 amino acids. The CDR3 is CAIAGTVNTEAFF. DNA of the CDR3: TGTGCCATAGCGGGAACTGTGAACACTGAAGCTTTCTTT.

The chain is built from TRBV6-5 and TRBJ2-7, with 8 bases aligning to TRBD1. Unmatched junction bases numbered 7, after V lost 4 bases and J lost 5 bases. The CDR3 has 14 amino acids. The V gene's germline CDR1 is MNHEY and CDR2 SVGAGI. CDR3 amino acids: CASSLYRGFHEQYF. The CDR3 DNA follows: TGTGCCAGCAGTTTATACAGGGGGTTCCACGAGCAGTACTTC.

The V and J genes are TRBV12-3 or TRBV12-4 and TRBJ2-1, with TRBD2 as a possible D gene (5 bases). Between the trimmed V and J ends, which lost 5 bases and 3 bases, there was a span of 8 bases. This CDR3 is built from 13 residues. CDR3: CASSNGVYNEQFF. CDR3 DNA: TGTGCCAGCAGTAACGGGGTCTACAATGAGCAGTTCTTC.

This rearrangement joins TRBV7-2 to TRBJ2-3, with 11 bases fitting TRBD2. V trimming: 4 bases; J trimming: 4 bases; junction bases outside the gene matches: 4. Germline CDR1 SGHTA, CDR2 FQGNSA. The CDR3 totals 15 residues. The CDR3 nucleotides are TGTGCCAGCAGCTCCCTAGCGGGGGGTGCAGATACGCAGTATTTT. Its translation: CASSSLAGGADTQYF. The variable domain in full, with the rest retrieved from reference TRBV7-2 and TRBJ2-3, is GAGVSQSPSNKVTEKGKDVELRCDPISGHTALYWYRQSLGQGLEFLIYFQGNSAPDKSGLPSDRFSAERTGGSVSTLTIQRTQQEDSAVYLCASSSLAGGADTQYFGPGTRLTVL.

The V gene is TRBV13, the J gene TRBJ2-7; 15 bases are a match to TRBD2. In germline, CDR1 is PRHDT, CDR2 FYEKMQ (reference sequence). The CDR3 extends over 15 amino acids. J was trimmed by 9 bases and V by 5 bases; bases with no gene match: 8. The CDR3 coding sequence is TGTGCCAGCAGCCTTGGGACTAGCGGGGGGTCATCGCAGTACTTC. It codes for CASSLGTSGGSSQYF.

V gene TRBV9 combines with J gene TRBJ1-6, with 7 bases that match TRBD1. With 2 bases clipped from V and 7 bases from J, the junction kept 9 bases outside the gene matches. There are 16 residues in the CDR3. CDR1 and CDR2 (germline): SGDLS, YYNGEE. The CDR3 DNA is TGTGCCAGCAGCGTTACCGGGACAGCCACCAATTCACCCCTCCACTTT. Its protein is CASSVTGTATNSPLHF.

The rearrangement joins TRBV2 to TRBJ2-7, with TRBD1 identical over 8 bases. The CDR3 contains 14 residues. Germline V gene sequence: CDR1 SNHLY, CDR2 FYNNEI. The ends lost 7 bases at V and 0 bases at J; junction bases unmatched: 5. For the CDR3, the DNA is TGTGCCAGCAAGAAGGACAGGGCCTCCTACGAGCAGTACTTC. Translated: CASKKDRASYEQYF.

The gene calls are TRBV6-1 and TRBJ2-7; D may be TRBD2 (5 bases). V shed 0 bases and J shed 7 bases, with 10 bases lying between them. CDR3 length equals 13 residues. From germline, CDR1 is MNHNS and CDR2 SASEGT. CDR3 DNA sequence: TGTGCCAGCAGTGAAGCGGGAACGGGGGAGCAGTACTTC. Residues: CASSEAGTGEQYF.

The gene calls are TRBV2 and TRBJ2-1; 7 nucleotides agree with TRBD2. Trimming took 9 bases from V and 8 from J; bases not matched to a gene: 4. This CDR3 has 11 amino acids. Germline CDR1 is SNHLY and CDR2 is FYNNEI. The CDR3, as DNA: TGTGCCAGTAGACTAGCTCATGAGCAGTTCTTC. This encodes CASRLAHEQFF.